Below are 13 T cell receptor beta chains sequenced from a single sample in a study of T cells in placental villitis. Points from the study as a whole: Median clonality was approximately 0.055 in villitis of unknown etiology placentae versus 0.006 in controls.

These receptors' antigens are unknown. The libraries were made with immunoSEQ v4. Using immunoSEQ multiplex PCR, the repertoire was profiled, and TCRdb retains in-frame clones only, with some absent. The table records about 1,500 clones, approximately 82% of them present only once. Sequencing was performed on placental tissue containing maternal and fetal cells. These receptors were collected from a human patient with villitis of unknown etiology; the placental T cells may come from both mother and fetus.

This chain's CDR3 is CASSLDRWREGRGETQYF. In DNA form, the CDR3 reads TGTGCCAGCAGCTTAGATCGCTGGCGGGAGGGCCGAGGGGAGACCCAGTACTTC. V usage is TRBV11-2 and J usage is TRBJ2-5; 9 bases map to TRBD2. Germline CDR1 reads SGHAT; CDR2 reads FQNNGV. V lost 0 bases, J lost 5 bases, and 13 bases stayed unmatched. This CDR3 comprises 18 residues.

The V call is TRBV20-1, the J call TRBJ2-3; D is possibly TRBD1 (5 bases). The CDR3 consists of 14 residues. The V end lost 3 bases, the J end lost 1 base, and 11 bases lay between the germline ends. CDR1 and CDR2 (germline): DFQATT, SNEGSKA (reference sequence). The CDR3: CSASLEQGTDTQYF. The CDR3 DNA follows: TGCAGTGCTAGTTTAGAACAGGGCACAGATACGCAGTATTTT.

The chain has TRBV5-1 and TRBJ1-1; tentatively, D is TRBD1 (5 bases). The CDR3 spans 15 residues. V was trimmed by 2 bases and J by 3 bases, leaving 14 bases between them. The germline gives CDR1 SGHRS, CDR2 YFSETQ. Here the CDR3 reads CASSLSGTGHTEAFF. The CDR3 DNA reads TGCGCCAGCAGCTTATCCGGGACGGGACACACTGAAGCTTTCTTT.

About this clone itself: The same CDR3 can be traced to other DNA sequences in this sample. This chain connects TRBV28 to TRBJ1-2; possible D gene TRBD1, 5 bases. The CDR3 loop spans 11 amino acids. Germline assignment: CDR1 MDHEN and CDR2 SYDVKM. V was trimmed by 10 bases and J by 5 bases, leaving 11 bases between them. The DNA for the CDR3 is TGTGCCACTCGCGACAGTTATGGCTACACCTTC. Translation gives CATRDSYGYTF.

This chain uses TRBV4-1 with TRBJ2-1; D is possibly TRBD2 (6 bases). V lost 0 bases and J 0 bases, leaving 12 bases between the germline ends. Germline CDR1 is MGHRA and CDR2 is YSYEKL. The CDR3 runs 17 residues. The CDR3 protein is CASSQDEGRSSYNEQFF. For the CDR3, the DNA is TGCGCCAGCAGCCAAGATGAGGGGAGGAGCTCCTACAATGAGCAGTTCTTC.

CDR3 amino acids: CASSVSGSSTGELFF. The CDR3 DNA reads as TGCGCCAGCAGCGTCAGCGGGAGCAGCACCGGGGAGCTGTTTTTT. The genes are TRBV5-1 and TRBJ2-2, with 8 bases lining up with TRBD2. This CDR3 is built from 15 residues. With V trimmed by 4 bases and J by 4 bases, 6 bases remained unmatched. Germline V CDR1 and CDR2: SGHRS, YFSETQ.

A remark on this clone: The same CDR3 is also encoded by other DNA sequences in this sample. The V and J genes are TRBV13 and TRBJ2-5; no definite D call. V dropped 2 bases and J dropped 2 bases, with 9 bases sitting between them. CDR1 and CDR2 (germline): PRHDT, FYEKMQ (reference sequence). CDR3 length: 14 amino acids. CDR3 sequence reads: CASSLRALQETQYF. The CDR3 DNA sequence: TGTGCCAGCAGCTTAAGGGCCTTACAAGAGACCCAGTACTTC.

The rearrangement uses TRBV3-1 (or the pseudogene TRBV3-2) and TRBJ2-1; unclear D gene. Germline V gene sequence: CDR1 LGHDT, CDR2 YNNKEL (reference sequence). Trimming cost V 2 bases and J 0 bases, with 14 bases left between them. There are 17 residues in the CDR3. The CDR3 bases are TGTGCCAGCAGCCAAAGGTTGGGCACTCGCTCCTACAATGAGCAGTTCTTC. This sequence encodes CASSQRLGTRSYNEQFF.

This clone was recorded once. This chain uses TRBV12-5 with TRBJ1-1; D gene unclear. V was clipped by 0 bases and J by 5 bases, with 13 bases between them. The germline V gene encodes CDR1 LGHNT and CDR2 FRNRAP. The CDR3 totals 15 residues. In nucleotides, the CDR3 is TGTGCTAGTGGTTTGGTACATTCGACCTATACTGAAGCTTTCTTT. Translation gives CASGLVHSTYTEAFF.

This chain joins TRBV25-1 and TRBJ2-5; 9 bases line up with TRBD2. V lost 3 bases, J lost 7 bases, and 6 bases stayed unmatched. CDR1 is MGHDK, CDR2 SYGVNS, per germline. The CDR3 runs 14 residues. The CDR3 nucleotides read TGTGCCAGCAGTGAGGCTAGCGGGAAGGTGACCCAGTACTTC. Translated: CASSEASGKVTQYF.

The chain employs TRBV9 and TRBJ1-6, with 11 bases fitting TRBD1. Germline V gene data show CDR1 as SGDLS and CDR2 as YYNGEE. V trimming: 0 bases; J trimming: 8 bases; junction bases outside the gene matches: 7. The CDR3 runs 17 residues. The CDR3 spells CASSVGVPGQGDSPLHF. The CDR3 nucleotides read TGTGCCAGCAGCGTAGGGGTACCGGGACAGGGGGATTCACCCCTCCACTTT.

This clone was recorded once. This may be a read error, as it is one base from a much larger clone. J is TRBJ2-7 and V is TRBV28, with D perhaps TRBD2 (5 bases). Per germline, CDR1 MDHEN and CDR2 SYDVKM. The germline V and J ends were trimmed by 4 bases and 3 bases, with 13 bases remaining between them. The CDR3 consists of 14 residues. The CDR3 here is CASSSGEQSYEQYF. In DNA form, the CDR3 reads TGTGCCAGCAGTTCCGGGGAACAGAGCTACGAGCAGTACTTC.

The V and J genes are TRBV2 and TRBJ2-3; either TRBD1 or TRBD2 may supply D (5 bases each). Deletions cut 6 bases from V and 2 bases from J, with 12 bases between. The CDR3 runs 14 residues. Germline V gene sequence: CDR1 SNHLY, CDR2 FYNNEI. The CDR3 DNA reads TGTGCCAGCAGGGGGCGGGTAATCACAGATACGCAGTATTTT. This codes for CASRGRVITDTQYF.